The sequence of this T cell receptor beta chain was determined in a study of radiation and T cells in renal cell carcinoma. CDR3 length: 13 residues. V lost 5 bases, J lost 6 bases, and 13 bases lay in between. Germline loops: CDR1 LNHDA, CDR2 SQIVND (reference sequence). Concerning this clone: This sample also contains other DNA sequences that code for the same CDR3.

Sequencing was performed with immunoSEQ multiplex PCR; in TCRdb, only in-frame clones are kept and a portion is missing. The sample gives some 100,000 clones, 70% to 85% of which show up once; almost 6.5% is in the top ten. Time point described: baseline pretreatment blood. Treatment here: 15 Gy SBRT to primary tumor, nephrectomy 4 weeks later. The J gene is TRBJ1-1, the V gene TRBV19, with a weak D call TRBD1 (6 bases). The TCR originated in a man aged 60 to 69 with renal cell carcinoma. This material consisted of blood, taken from a patient whose treatment included radiotherapy and nephrectomy. The CDR3 sequence: CASSSRGVAEAFF. CDR3 DNA: TGTGCCAGTAGTTCGAGGGGGGTGGCTGAAGCTTTCTTT.